Listed below are T cell receptor beta chains from one sample, sequenced in a study of OX40 agonist ivuxolimab in advanced cancers. Here immunoSEQ multiplex PCR was the method, and the copy in TCRdb shows in-frame clones only, minus some. The data hold roughly 34,000 clones, with around 80% observed a single time. This specimen consisted of CD4+ or CD8+ T cells sorted from blood, obtained in a trial of the OX40 agonist ivuxolimab. These receptors originate from an adult with an advanced solid tumor such as melanoma, head and neck, liver or kidney cancer. The CDR3 runs from the conserved cysteine through the conserved F or W.

cdr3_aa v_call
CATSRVSGTVDLFGQFF TRBV15
CATSRVRDSPLHF TRBV15
CASSQDGQGLWPQHF TRBV4-1
CASSPTINQETQYF TRBV14
CASSFMDREYTEAFF TRBV5-6
CASSLNPAAGEKLFF TRBV7-6
CASSRDRANEKLFF TRBV19
CASSPGQEGTGELFF TRBV5-4
CASSVDRGNTEAFF TRBV10-1
CASSSRDSGINSPLHF TRBV9
CASSGQSGELFF TRBV2
CASDRVGELFF TRBV6-1
CASRPGQNNEQFF TRBV6-6
CASSPRTEYGYTF TRBV18
CASSQDRRGFEAFF TRBV4-1
CASSLQGIQPQHF TRBV18
CASSFDSANTGELFF TRBV5-1
CASSLTTTDPYGYTF TRBV5-1
CAWSSDKTQYF TRBV30
CASSPTGTGWDEQFF TRBV7-6
CASSVDRESYNSPLHF TRBV9
CASSLGQFDGYTF TRBV7-9
CASSTPKTATTDTQYF TRBV4-1
CASSGFTGSGNTIYF TRBV2
CASASPQGGESEKLFF TRBV2
CASSYPQGAEAFF TRBV6-6
CASSEMKGGTQYF TRBV10-2
CASSLGGVYQETQYF TRBV9
CATRTGNYGYTF TRBV6-6
CASTSSKGRGVNTEAFF TRBV5-1
CASSSTRDRAKAFF TRBV7-2
CASSEYGTQAYEQYF TRBV25-1
CASSEQQVSNQPQHF TRBV6-1
CAIPGQSSVRAFF TRBV5-6
CASSRSGPGELFF TRBV4-2
CSAPGGPSEQFF TRBV29-1
CASSEVSSGYQPQHF TRBV2
CASSIQGARGYTF TRBV2
CASSSGTEPNEQFF TRBV28
CASSSPGTGDRKAFF TRBV28
CASTPFGEDGNTIYF TRBV7-6
CASSPGQGRTNEKLFF TRBV18
CSVAGGKNTGELFF TRBV29-1